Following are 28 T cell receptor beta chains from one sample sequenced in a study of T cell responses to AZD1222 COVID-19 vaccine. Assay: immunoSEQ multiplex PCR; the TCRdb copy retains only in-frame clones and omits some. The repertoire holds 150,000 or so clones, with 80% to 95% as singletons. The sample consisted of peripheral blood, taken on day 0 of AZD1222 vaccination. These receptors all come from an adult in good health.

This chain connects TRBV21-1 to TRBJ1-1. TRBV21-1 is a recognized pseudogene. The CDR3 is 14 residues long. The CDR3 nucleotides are TGTGCCAGCAGCAAAGGTGGTAGGGACACTGAAGCTTTCTTT. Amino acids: CASSKGGRDTEAFF.

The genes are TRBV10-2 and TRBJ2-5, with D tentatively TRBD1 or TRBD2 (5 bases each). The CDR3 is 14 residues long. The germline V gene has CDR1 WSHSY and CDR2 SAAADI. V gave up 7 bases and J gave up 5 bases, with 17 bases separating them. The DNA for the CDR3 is TGCGCCAGCACTGTGGACCGGGACCCGGAGACCCAGTACTTC. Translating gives CASTVDRDPETQYF.

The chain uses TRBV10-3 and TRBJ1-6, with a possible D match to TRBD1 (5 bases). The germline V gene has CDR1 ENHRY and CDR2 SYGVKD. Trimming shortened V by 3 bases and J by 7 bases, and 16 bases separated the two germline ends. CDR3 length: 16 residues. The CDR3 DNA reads TGTGCCATCAGTGATTCGTCAGGGCCTTGGAATTCACCCCTCCACTTT. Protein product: CAISDSSGPWNSPLHF.

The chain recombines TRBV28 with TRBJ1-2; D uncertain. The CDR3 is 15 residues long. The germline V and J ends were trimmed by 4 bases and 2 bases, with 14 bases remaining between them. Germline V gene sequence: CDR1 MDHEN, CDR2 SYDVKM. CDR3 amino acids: CASSSDISRNYGYTF. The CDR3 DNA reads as TGTGCCAGCAGTTCAGACATCAGCCGGAACTATGGCTACACCTTC.

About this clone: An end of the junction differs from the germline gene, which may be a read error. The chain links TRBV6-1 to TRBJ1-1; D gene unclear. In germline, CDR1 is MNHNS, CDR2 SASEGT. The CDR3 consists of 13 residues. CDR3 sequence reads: CASREGMNTEAFF. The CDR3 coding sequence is TGTGCCAGCAGGGAAGGGATGAACACTGAAGCTTTCTTT.

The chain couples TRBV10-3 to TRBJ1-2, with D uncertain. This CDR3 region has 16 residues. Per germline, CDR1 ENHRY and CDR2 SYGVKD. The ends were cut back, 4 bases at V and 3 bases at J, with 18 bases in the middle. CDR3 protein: CAISAPRLDGDYGYTF. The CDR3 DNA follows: TGTGCCATCAGTGCCCCACGACTCGACGGGGACTATGGCTACACCTTC.

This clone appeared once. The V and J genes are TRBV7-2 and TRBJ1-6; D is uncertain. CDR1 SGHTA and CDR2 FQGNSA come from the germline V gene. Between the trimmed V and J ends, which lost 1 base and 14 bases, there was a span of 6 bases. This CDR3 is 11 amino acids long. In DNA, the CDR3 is TGTGCCAGCAGCTTAGGGCAGGCCCTCCACTTT. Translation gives CASSLGQALHF.

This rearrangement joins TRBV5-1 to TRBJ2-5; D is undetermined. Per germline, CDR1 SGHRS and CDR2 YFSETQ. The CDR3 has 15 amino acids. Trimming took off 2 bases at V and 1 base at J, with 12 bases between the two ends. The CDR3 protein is CASSFGAEIQETQYF. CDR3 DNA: TGCGCCAGCAGCTTCGGTGCGGAGATCCAAGAGACCCAGTACTTC.

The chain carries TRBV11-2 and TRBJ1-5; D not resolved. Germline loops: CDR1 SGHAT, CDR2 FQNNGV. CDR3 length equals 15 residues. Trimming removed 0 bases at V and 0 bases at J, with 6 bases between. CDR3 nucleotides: TGTGCCAGCAGCTTAGAGGGGAATAGCAATCAGCCCCAGCATTTT. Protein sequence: CASSLEGNSNQPQHF.

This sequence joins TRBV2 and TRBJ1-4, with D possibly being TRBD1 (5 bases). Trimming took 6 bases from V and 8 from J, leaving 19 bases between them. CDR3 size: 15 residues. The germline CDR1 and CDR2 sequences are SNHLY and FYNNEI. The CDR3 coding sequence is TGTGCCAGCAGGGTCTCCTCGGGACGGGGGGAAAAACTGTTTTTT. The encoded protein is CASRVSSGRGEKLFF.

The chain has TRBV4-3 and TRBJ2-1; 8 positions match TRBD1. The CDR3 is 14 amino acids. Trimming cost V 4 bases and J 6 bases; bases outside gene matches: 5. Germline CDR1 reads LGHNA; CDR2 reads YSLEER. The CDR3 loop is CASSLGQEVNEQFF. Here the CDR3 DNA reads TGCGCCAGCAGCCTGGGACAGGAGGTCAATGAGCAGTTCTTC.

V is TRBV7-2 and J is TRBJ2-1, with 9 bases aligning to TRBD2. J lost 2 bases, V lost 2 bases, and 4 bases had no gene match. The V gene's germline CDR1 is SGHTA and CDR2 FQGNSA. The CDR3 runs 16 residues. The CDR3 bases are TGTGCCAGCAGCTTATATAGCGGGGGCCCCTACAATGAGCAGTTCTTC. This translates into CASSLYSGGPYNEQFF.

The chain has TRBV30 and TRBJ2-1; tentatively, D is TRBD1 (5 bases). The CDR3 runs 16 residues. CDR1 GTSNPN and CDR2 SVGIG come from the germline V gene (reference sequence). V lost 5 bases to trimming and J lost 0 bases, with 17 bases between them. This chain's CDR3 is CAWGAGSSSSYNEQFF. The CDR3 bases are TGTGCCTGGGGGGCTGGGTCTAGTAGCTCCTACAATGAGCAGTTCTTC.

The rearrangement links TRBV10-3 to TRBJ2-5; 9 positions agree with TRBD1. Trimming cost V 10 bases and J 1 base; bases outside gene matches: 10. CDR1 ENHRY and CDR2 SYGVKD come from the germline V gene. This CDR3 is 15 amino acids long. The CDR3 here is CATRPSDRGQETQYF. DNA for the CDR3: TGTGCCACTCGGCCTTCGGACAGGGGCCAAGAGACCCAGTACTTC.

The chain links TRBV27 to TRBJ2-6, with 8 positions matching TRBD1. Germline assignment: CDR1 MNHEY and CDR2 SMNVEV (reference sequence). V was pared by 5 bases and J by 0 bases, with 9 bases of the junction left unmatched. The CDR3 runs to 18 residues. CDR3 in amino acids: CASSIRTGMGSGANVLTF. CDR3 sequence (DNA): TGTGCCAGCAGTATTAGGACAGGGATGGGCTCTGGGGCCAACGTCCTGACTTTC. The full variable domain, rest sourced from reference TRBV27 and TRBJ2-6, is EAQVTQNPRYLITVTGKKLTVTCSQNMNHEYMSWYRQDPGLGLRQIYYSMNVEVTDKGDVPEGYKVSRKEKRNFPLILESPSPNQTSLYFCASSIRTGMGSGANVLTFGAGSRLTVL.

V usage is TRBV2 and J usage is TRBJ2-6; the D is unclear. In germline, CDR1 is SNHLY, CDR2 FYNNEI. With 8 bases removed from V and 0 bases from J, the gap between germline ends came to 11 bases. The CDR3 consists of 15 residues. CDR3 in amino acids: CASRKTDSGANVLTF. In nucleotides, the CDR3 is TGTGCCAGCCGCAAGACGGACTCTGGGGCCAACGTCCTGACTTTC.

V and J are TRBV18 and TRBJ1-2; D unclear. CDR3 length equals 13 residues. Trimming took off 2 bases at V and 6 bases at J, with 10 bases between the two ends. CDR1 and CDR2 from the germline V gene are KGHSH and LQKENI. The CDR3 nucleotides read TGTGCCAGCTCACCAGAGGGATCCCATGGCTACACCTTC. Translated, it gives CASSPEGSHGYTF.

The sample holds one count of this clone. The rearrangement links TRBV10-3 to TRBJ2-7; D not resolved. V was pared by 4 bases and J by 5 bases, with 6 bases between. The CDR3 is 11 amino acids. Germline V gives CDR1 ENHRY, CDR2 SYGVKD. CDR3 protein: CAISGRNEQYF. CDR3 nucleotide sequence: TGTGCCATCAGTGGTAGGAACGAGCAGTACTTC.

CDR3 amino acids: CASSEETSGRGSDTQYF. The CDR3 nucleotides are TGTGCCAGCAGTGAAGAGACTAGCGGGAGGGGGTCAGATACGCAGTATTTT. V and J are TRBV6-1 and TRBJ2-3, with 14 bases lining up with TRBD2. This CDR3 contains 17 residues. Germline assignment: CDR1 MNHNS and CDR2 SASEGT. After removal of 1 base from V and 4 bases from J, the junction contained 4 bases not matched to a gene.

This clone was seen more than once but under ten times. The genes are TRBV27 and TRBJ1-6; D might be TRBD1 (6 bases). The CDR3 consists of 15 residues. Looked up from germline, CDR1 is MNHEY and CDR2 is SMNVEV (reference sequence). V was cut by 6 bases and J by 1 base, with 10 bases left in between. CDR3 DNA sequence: TGTGCCAGCAGGCCACAGGGATCCTATAATTCACCCCTCCACTTT. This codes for CASRPQGSYNSPLHF.

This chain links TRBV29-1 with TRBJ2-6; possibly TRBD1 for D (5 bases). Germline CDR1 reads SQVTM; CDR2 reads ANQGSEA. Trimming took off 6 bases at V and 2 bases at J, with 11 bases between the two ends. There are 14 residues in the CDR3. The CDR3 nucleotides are TGCAGCGTAGCTCAGGGTACTGGGGCCAACGTCCTGACTTTC. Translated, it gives CSVAQGTGANVLTF.

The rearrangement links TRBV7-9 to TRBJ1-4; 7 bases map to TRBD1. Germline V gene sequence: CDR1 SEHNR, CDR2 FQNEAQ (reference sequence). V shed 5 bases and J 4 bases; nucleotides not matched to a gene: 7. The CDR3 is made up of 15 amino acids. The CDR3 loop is CASSGHRGLNEKLFF. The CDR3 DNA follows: TGTGCCAGCAGCGGCCACAGGGGCCTTAATGAAAAACTGTTTTTT.

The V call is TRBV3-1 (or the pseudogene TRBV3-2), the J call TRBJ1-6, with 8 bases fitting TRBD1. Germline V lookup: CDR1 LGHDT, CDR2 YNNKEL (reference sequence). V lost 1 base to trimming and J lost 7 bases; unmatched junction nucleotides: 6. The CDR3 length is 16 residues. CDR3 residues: CASSQVGGTGNSPLHF. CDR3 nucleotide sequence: TGTGCCAGCAGCCAAGTGGGCGGGACAGGAAATTCACCCCTCCACTTT.

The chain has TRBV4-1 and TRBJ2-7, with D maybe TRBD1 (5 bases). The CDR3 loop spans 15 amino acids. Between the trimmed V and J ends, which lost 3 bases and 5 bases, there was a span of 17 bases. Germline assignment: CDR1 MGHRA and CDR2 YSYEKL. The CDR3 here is CASSHRRGTPDEQYF. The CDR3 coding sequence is TGCGCCAGCAGCCACCGAAGGGGCACCCCAGACGAGCAGTACTTC.

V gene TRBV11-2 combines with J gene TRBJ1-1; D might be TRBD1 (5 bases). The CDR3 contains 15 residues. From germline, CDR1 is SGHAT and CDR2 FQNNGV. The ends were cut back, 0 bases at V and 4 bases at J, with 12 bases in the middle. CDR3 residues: CASSLDLGGFTEAFF. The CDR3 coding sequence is TGTGCCAGCAGCTTAGATCTGGGGGGGTTCACTGAAGCTTTCTTT.

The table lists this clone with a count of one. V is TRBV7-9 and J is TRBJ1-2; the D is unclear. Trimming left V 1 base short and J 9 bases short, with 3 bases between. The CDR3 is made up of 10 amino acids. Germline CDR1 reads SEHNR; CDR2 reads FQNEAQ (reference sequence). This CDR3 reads CASSLVRYTF. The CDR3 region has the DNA TGTGCCAGCAGCTTAGTCCGCTACACCTTC.

The CDR3 sequence: CAWSVRGTGNQPQHF. The CDR3 nucleotides read TGTGCCTGGAGTGTACGGGGAACAGGCAATCAGCCCCAGCATTTT. The chain has TRBV30 and TRBJ1-5; D unclear. Trimming took off 0 bases at V and 2 bases at J, with 11 bases between the two ends. Germline V gene lookup returns CDR1 GTSNPN and CDR2 SVGIG (reference sequence). The CDR3 length is 15 residues. The full variable domain, completed using reference TRBV30 and TRBJ1-5, is SQTIHQWPATLVQPVGSPLSLECTVEGTSNPNLYWYRQAAGRGLQLLFYSVGIGQISSEVPQNLSASRPQDRQFILSSKKLLLSDSGFYLCAWSVRGTGNQPQHFGDGTRLSIL.

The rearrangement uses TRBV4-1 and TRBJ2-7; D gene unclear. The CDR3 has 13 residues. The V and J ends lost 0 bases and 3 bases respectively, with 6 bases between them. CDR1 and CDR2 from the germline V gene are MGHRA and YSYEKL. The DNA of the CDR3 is TGCGCCAGCAGCCAAGAGCGACTCTACGAGCAGTACTTC. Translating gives CASSQERLYEQYF.